Listed below are T cell receptor beta chains from one sample, sequenced in a study of cytomegalovirus exposure and HLA in healthy donors. TCRdb's copy holds only in-frame clones and misses some; the assay was immunoSEQ multiplex PCR. The data hold 110,000 to 150,000 clones, with roughly 80% observed a single time. Material for sequencing was PBMCs. The receptors come from a woman aged 40 to 50 in good health and CMV-seropositive. CDR3s leave out the opening cysteine and the closing phenylalanine or tryptophan.

V,CDR3
TRBV2,ASSLGGYEKLF
TRBV4-1,ASSPGTSGYEQY
TRBV5-6,ASIGQGGNTIY
TRBV13,ASSSTAASYEQY
TRBV5-1,ASSVGQLNTGELF
TRBV27,ASSLSSTRLAKNIQY
TRBV6-1,ASSGRQVSREQY
TRBV5-1,ASSLARAREEEQF
TRBV28,ASATGGPLNKQY
TRBV18,ASSPRPREGKDTQY
TRBV6-5,ASSLIDRGHGYT
TRBV19,ASSIANQGHSNQPQH
TRBV5-6,ASSLIGGGKTNEKLF
TRBV9,ASSPRTLNTGELF
TRBV30,AWIQGVDTQY
TRBV13,ASRGAGRNYGYT
TRBV5-1,ASSLSTSGTGEQF
TRBV7-2,ASSLGGRGETQY
TRBV7-9,SSSLARANYGYT
TRBV5-6,ASSLGVGAYEQY
TRBV11-2,ASSPRYRQGRNQPQH
TRBV27,ASSLEGSNQPQH